This T cell receptor beta chain was found in a study of control samples from healthy donors and cancer patients. Profiling relied on immunoSEQ multiplex PCR, and the TCRdb table lists in-frame clones only, not all of them. This table holds roughly 26,000 clones, 80% to 85% found once. The V end was cut by 6 bases, the J end by 5 bases, with 13 bases between. The CDR3 loop spans 14 amino acids. The germline CDR1 and CDR2 sequences are MNHNY and SVGAGI (reference sequence). The sequencing sample was made of PBMCs. The chain links TRBV6-6 to TRBJ1-4; tentatively, D is TRBD1 (5 bases). The sequence derives from a man aged 60 to 69 with colorectal cancer. The CDR3 reads CASRIGTANEKLFF. The DNA of the CDR3 is TGTGCCAGCAGGATCGGGACCGCGAATGAAAAACTGTTTTTT.